What follows describes a single TCR beta chain. This clone's antigen is unknown. No base quality values were provided; no much bigger clone lies one nucleotide off. The sample comes from a study of T cells after yellow fever vaccination (dated by TCRdb to 2018 to 2020). About the investigation overall: The SMART-Seq v4 Ultra Low Input RNA kit was used to prepare libraries from fractions with low cell numbers. Blood was drawn at multiple timepoints before and after primary and secondary immunization, with bulk PBMC replicates and cell subsets isolated. Two healthy male donors made up the cohort, one aged 18 to 29 years and the other aged 30 to 39 years. To track T-cell clones before and after primary and booster YFV17D yellow fever vaccination, bulk TCR alpha and beta repertoires were sequenced longitudinally. What the research found in general, with its limitations: A small share of clonotypes occurred in both CD4 and CD8 compartments, likely arising from convergent recombination. Most clones expanded after primary vaccination were re-detected after the booster (almost 97% of CD4 and 88% of CD8), suggesting broad memory maintenance. Compared with the primary T-cell response, the secondary T-cell response was faster but weaker, reaching its peak on day 5 rather than on day 15. Because abundant contaminating clonotypes from the bulk population could be contained in FACS-sorted repertoires, computational filtering was required. Because only a couple of donors were included in the study, the extent to which the findings can be generalized is limited.

The CDR1 and CDR2 encoded by the germline V gene are SGHAT and FQNNGV. The CDR3 starts with the cysteine, ends with the phenylalanine, and has 16 residues. Only CDR3 DNA remains: 48 bases, in frame from the first base. Trimming takes 1 base from V and 3 bases from J, and the germline ends sit 14 bases apart. The treatment or condition tag for this specimen amounts to: live attenuated yellow fever vaccine strain. PBMCs were isolated from peripheral blood using a standard Ficoll-Paque protocol. CD4 and CD8 T-cell fractions were isolated with Dynabeads CD4 and CD8 positive selection kits. TriZol was used to extract RNA from bulk PBMCs, CD4 and CD8 fractions, and dextramer-positive and dextramer-negative fractions. TCR cDNA was synthesized by 5'RACE template switching, which introduced a universal primer site and unique molecular identifiers. Priming of cDNA synthesis was performed from both the TCR alpha and TCR beta constant segments. Library amplification involved two PCR steps, and the second step added sample barcodes and sequencing adapters. Sequencing of the libraries was done on either Illumina HiSeq 2500 (2x100 bp) or NovaSeq (2x150 bp). The authors processed their data as follows. Reads were demultiplexed and collapsed into UMI consensus sequences with MIGEC, and V(D)J alignment was performed with MiXCR. Vaccine-responding clonotypes were defined with edgeR using replicate PBMC samples, requiring FDR below 0.01 and a log2 fold change above 5 up to day 15. Each bulk clonotype received a CD4 or CD8 identity based on whether the sequenced CD4 or CD8 repertoire contained that clonotype at higher abundance. TCRdb passed the public sequencing reads through fastp at Q25 and MiXCR, retaining productive beta sequences. When rows share a CDR3 protein, they turn into one entry using the most common DNA and genes. TCRdb, rather than the study authors, made the V and J calls. For this sample there are under 300,000 distinct CDR3 sequences; 10% to 15% appear just once. About 0.54% of the sample comes from the top ten.

Rearrangement joined TRBV11-2 to TRBJ2-3, with TRBD2 perhaps the D gene, on 5 matching bases. This receptor was obtained from a man between 25 and 39 years old who received the YFV17D yellow fever vaccine. Sequenced here: CD4+ T cells sorted from PBMCs, sampled 45 days after the yellow fever booster vaccination. The bases read TGTGCCAGCAGCTTAGTCGGCGGGTCCCCGACAGATACGCAGTATTTT. This is translated as CASSLVGGSPTDTQYF.